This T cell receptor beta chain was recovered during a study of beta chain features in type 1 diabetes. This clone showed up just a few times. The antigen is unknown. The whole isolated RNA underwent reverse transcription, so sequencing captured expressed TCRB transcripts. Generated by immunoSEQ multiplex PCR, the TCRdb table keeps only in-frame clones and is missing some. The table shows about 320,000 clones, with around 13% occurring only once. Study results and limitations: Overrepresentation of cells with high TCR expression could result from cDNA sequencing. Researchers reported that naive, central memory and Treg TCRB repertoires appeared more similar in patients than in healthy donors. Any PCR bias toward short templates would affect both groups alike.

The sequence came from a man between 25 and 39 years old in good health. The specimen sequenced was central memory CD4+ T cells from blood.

CDR3 DNA: TGTGCCAGCAGCTCCATGATTAACACTGAAGCTTTCTTT. This codes for CASSSMINTEAFF. The V and J genes are TRBV7-2 and TRBJ1-1; D call uncertain. The CDR3 covers 13 residues. V was clipped by 4 bases and J by 2 bases, with 8 bases between them. CDR1 is SGHTA and CDR2 is FQGNSA in the germline V gene.